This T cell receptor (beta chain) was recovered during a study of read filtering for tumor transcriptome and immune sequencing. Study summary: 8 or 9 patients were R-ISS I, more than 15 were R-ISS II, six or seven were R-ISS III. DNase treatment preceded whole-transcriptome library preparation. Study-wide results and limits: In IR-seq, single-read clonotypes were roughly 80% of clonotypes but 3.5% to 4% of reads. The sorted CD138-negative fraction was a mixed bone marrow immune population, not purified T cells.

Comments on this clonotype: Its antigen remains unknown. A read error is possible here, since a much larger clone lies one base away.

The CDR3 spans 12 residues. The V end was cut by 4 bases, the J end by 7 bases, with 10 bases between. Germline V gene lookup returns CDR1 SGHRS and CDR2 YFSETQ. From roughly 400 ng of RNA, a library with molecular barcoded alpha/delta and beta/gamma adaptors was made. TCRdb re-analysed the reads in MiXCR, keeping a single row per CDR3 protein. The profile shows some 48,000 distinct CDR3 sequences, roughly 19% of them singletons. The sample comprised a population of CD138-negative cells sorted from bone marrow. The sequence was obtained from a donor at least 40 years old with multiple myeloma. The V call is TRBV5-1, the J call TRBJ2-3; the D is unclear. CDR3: CASSHQGNTQYF. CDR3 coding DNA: TGCGCCAGCAGCCACCAAGGGAATACGCAGTATTTT.